One sample yielded the 16 T cell receptor beta chains listed below, sequenced in a study of blood T cells in healthy people across ages. The second PCR ran roughly 6 to 11 cycles with a sample-barcoded 5' primer and J-beta primers. TCRdb redid the calling of the 5' RACE reads with MiXCR, one entry per CDR3 protein. In the table there are over 550,000 distinct CDR3 sequences, approximately 30% of which are singletons. Sequencing used blood. These receptors came from a woman over 75 in good health.

The chain links TRBV20-1 to TRBJ2-3, with 10 bases identical to TRBD2. The ends lost 0 bases at V and 2 bases at J; junction bases unmatched: 8. Germline V gives CDR1 DFQATT, CDR2 SNEGSKA (reference sequence). The CDR3 is 17 amino acids. The CDR3 DNA follows: TGCAGTGCTAGAGATCTAAGCGGGAGGGCGAACACAGATACGCAGTATTTT. Its translation is CSARDLSGRANTDTQYF.

This clonotype was detected many times. This rearrangement joins TRBV5-6 to TRBJ2-3; D might be TRBD1 (5 bases). Germline CDR1 reads SGHDT; CDR2 reads YYEEEE. The CDR3 length is 15 residues. V was pared by 6 bases and J by 4 bases, with 18 bases between. Written as DNA, the CDR3 is TGTGCCAGCACCGACAAGGGGCCTTTTTCAGATACGCAGTATTTT. Protein product: CASTDKGPFSDTQYF.

Ten or more counts support this clonotype. The V gene is TRBV10-3, the J gene TRBJ1-4; D not resolved. V was pared by 10 bases and J by 7 bases, with 25 bases between. The CDR3 sequence is 16 residues long. Germline CDR1 is ENHRY and CDR2 is SYGVKD. CDR3 amino acids: CATKTPEETNPEKLFF. CDR3 bases: TGTGCCACGAAGACTCCGGAAGAAACGAACCCTGAAAAACTGTTTTTT.

With respect to this clonotype: One base away lies a much larger clone, so this may be a sequencing read error. The CDR3 DNA follows: TGTGCCAGCAGTCAGAGTTCGGGGAATGAAAAACGGTTTTTT. Protein product: CASSQSSGNEKRFF. The chain uses TRBV7-2 and TRBJ1-4; no definite D call. The germline gives CDR1 SGHTA, CDR2 FQGNSA. The CDR3 consists of 14 residues. The full variable domain, in which reference TRBV7-2 and TRBJ1-4 provide the parts outside the CDR3, is GAGVSQSPSNKVTEKGKDVELRCDPISGHTALYWYRQSLGQGLEFLIYFQGNSAPDKSGLPSDRFSAERTGGSVSTLTIQRTQQEDSAVYLCASSQSSGNEKRFFGSGTQLSVL.

This clonotype was seen more than once but under ten times. This may be a read error, as it is one base from a much larger clone. This chain links TRBV2 with TRBJ2-1; D is uncertain. V lost 3 bases to trimming and J lost 5 bases, with 2 bases between them. The germline gives CDR1 SNHLY, CDR2 FYNNEI. There are 11 residues in the CDR3. CDR3 residues: CASSEDNEQFF. CDR3 DNA sequence: TGTGCCAGCAGTGAGGACAATGAGCAGTTCTTC.

This clonotype was seen ten or more times. V gene TRBV14 combines with J gene TRBJ1-2; D is uncertain. Between the trimmed V and J ends, which lost 1 base and 4 bases, there was a span of 7 bases. Germline-derived CDR1 and CDR2 are SGHDN and FVKESK. The CDR3 is made up of 13 amino acids. The CDR3 region is CASSQASLYGYTF. The CDR3 DNA sequence: TGTGCCAGCAGCCAAGCCAGTCTCTATGGCTACACCTTC. Filled out from reference TRBV14 and TRBJ1-2, the complete variable domain reads EAGVTQFPSHSVIEKGQTVTLRCDPISGHDNLYWYRRVMGKEIKFLLHFVKESKQDESGMPNNRFLAERTGGTYSTLKVQPAELEDSGVYFCASSQASLYGYTFGSGTRLTVV.

This chain connects TRBV9 to TRBJ2-1; D remains ambiguous. This CDR3 spans 17 amino acids. V lost 3 bases to trimming and J lost 15 bases, with 31 bases between them. The V gene's germline CDR1 is SGDLS and CDR2 YYNGEE. The CDR3 protein is CASSARGDSPQRQNGFF. The CDR3 region has the DNA TGTGCCAGCAGCGCCCGAGGAGATTCACCTCAAAGACAAAATGGGTTCTTC.

V is TRBV28 and J is TRBJ2-3; D might be TRBD1 or TRBD2, each matching 5 bases. The V gene lost 6 bases and the J gene lost 1 base, with 11 bases spanning the gap. This CDR3 is 14 amino acids long. Germline assignment: CDR1 MDHEN and CDR2 SYDVKM. The CDR3 DNA follows: TGTGCCAGCAGGGATCGGGACGGCACAGATACGCAGTATTTT. It specifies CASRDRDGTDTQYF.

Concerning this clonotype itself: This may be a read error: a much more frequent sequence differs by one nucleotide. The rearrangement links TRBV6-2 or TRBV6-3 to TRBJ1-5; no clear D gene. The CDR3 extends over 13 amino acids. Between the trimmed V and J ends, which lost 6 bases and 3 bases, there was a span of 9 bases. Germline-derived CDR1 and CDR2 are MNHEY and SVGEGT. The CDR3, as DNA: TGTGCCAGCAGGACCCGATACAATCAGCCCCAGCATTTT. It translates to CASRTRYNQPQHF.

This clonotype was observed many times. The rearrangement joins TRBV20-1 to TRBJ2-3; TRBD2 aligns across 10 bases. CDR3 length: 15 amino acids. Germline lookup yields CDR1 DFQATT and CDR2 SNEGSKA (reference sequence). V dropped 6 bases and J dropped 2; count of bases not matched to a gene: 8. In DNA, the CDR3 is TGCAGTGCGCATAGGACTAGCGGTTTCACAGATACGCAGTATTTT. Protein sequence: CSAHRTSGFTDTQYF.

This clonotype was picked up a small number of times. A much more abundant neighbour one base away suggests this may be a read error. The chain employs TRBV6-2 or TRBV6-3 and TRBJ1-4, with no clear D. The CDR3 is 17 amino acids. Germline-derived CDR1 and CDR2 are MNHEY and SVGEGT. The CDR3 here is CASSTRADTSTNEKRFF. CDR3 bases: TGTGCCAGCAGTACGAGGGCAGATACTTCAACTAATGAAAAACGGTTTTTT.

The count of this clonotype is one. The chain combines TRBV6-6 with TRBJ2-3; possible D gene TRBD1, 6 bases. The CDR3 length is 15 residues. V was pared by 2 bases and J by 2 bases, with 11 bases between. CDR1 and CDR2 from the germline V gene are MNHNY and SVGAGI (reference sequence). CDR3 nucleotides: TGTGCCAGCAGTTACAGGGCAGGGGCCACAGATACGCAGTATTTT. Encoded protein: CASSYRAGATDTQYF.

This clonotype was detected many times. V and J are TRBV10-3 and TRBJ2-1; 7 bases align to TRBD1. This CDR3 is 14 amino acids long. J was trimmed by 0 bases and V by 7 bases; bases with no gene match: 3. CDR1 and CDR2 from the germline V gene are ENHRY and SYGVKD. This chain's CDR3 is CAIKNRGSYNEQFF. CDR3 DNA: TGTGCCATCAAAAACAGGGGCTCCTACAATGAGCAGTTCTTC.

This clonotype came up many times. This chain connects TRBV6-5 to TRBJ2-7, with no clear D. The CDR3 is 13 amino acids. The germline V gene encodes CDR1 MNHEY and CDR2 SVGAGI. V lost 2 bases and J lost 0, with 5 bases in between. CDR3 protein: CASSYLPSYEQYF. CDR3 sequence (DNA): TGTGCCAGCAGTTACCTCCCCTCCTACGAGCAGTACTTC.

This chain joins TRBV7-8 and TRBJ1-1; the D is unclear. V was pared by 1 base and J by 4 bases, with 22 bases between. Per the germline V gene, CDR1 is SGHVS and CDR2 is FQNEAQ. The CDR3 loop spans 18 amino acids. CDR3 coding DNA: TGTGCCAGCAGCTTAGTAGTATCAGGAGGGAGGTCGGGCACTGAAGCTTTCTTT. Translation gives CASSLVVSGGRSGTEAFF.

Points on this clonotype: This sequence may be a read error, since a much larger clone differs from it by one base. V gene TRBV3-1 combines with J gene TRBJ2-1, with 12 bases aligning to TRBD2. Germline-derived CDR1 and CDR2 are LGHDT and YNNKEL (reference sequence). J gave up 7 bases and V 1 base, and 8 bases lay outside the gene matches. The CDR3 extends over 17 amino acids. CDR3 residues: CASSQGILAGGGNEQFF. The DNA of the CDR3 is TGTGCCAGCAGCCAAGGGATACTAGCGGGGGGCGGGAATGAGCAGTTCTTC.